A single sample is the source of the 10 T cell receptor beta chains below, sequenced in a study of cytomegalovirus exposure and HLA in healthy donors. In the PCR, 60 Vbeta and 13 Jbeta primers were used. The data were produced by immunoSEQ multiplex PCR, yet TCRdb's version contains in-frame clones alone and is incomplete. The table includes fewer than 300,000 clones, approximately 80% detected once. Sequencing used PBMCs. These receptors all stem from a girl aged 2 to 10 in good health and CMV-seronegative.

The V gene is TRBV7-9, the J gene TRBJ1-1; TRBD1 matches 7 bases. CDR3 length equals 13 residues. The J segment lost 8 bases and the V segment lost 0 bases, leaving 3 bases of the junction unmatched. The germline CDR1 and CDR2 sequences are SEHNR and FQNEAQ (reference sequence). CDR3 nucleotides: TGTGCCAGCAGCTTAGCCGGACAGGCCGAAGCTTTCTTT. This encodes CASSLAGQAEAFF. Supplemented by reference TRBV7-9 and TRBJ1-1, the full variable domain reads DTGVSQNPRHKITKRGQNVTFRCDPISEHNRLYWYRQTLGQGPEFLTYFQNEAQLEKSRLLSDRFSAERPKGSFSTLEIQRTEQGDSAMYLCASSLAGQAEAFFGQGTRLTVV.

This chain connects TRBV9 to TRBJ2-1; weak D call: TRBD1 (6 bases). Per germline, CDR1 SGDLS and CDR2 YYNGEE. Trimming removed 2 bases from V and 4 bases from J, with 7 bases in between. The CDR3 has 13 amino acids. CDR3 DNA: TGTGCCAGCAGCGTCGACAGGTACAATGAGCAGTTCTTC. It translates to CASSVDRYNEQFF.

The V and J genes are TRBV6-7 and TRBJ2-7; tentatively, D is TRBD1 (5 bases). TRBV6-7 has ORF status, its function being uncertain. The CDR3 extends over 16 amino acids. V dropped 0 bases and J dropped 0 bases, with 12 bases sitting between them. CDR3 sequence: CASSYSITGFSYEQYF. CDR3 DNA sequence: TGTGCCAGCAGTTACTCGATCACAGGATTCTCCTACGAGCAGTACTTC.

V is TRBV10-3 and J is TRBJ1-2; possibly TRBD1 for D (5 bases). V was cut by 2 bases and J by 9 bases, with 13 bases left in between. There are 13 residues in the CDR3. Germline V gene data show CDR1 as ENHRY and CDR2 as SYGVKD. The CDR3 DNA reads as TGTGCCATCAGTGAGGTACGGGGGATACGCTACACCTTC. It yields the protein CAISEVRGIRYTF.

V gene TRBV30 combines with J gene TRBJ2-2; D unresolved. The CDR3 contains 12 residues. V lost 4 bases and J lost 4, with 7 bases in between. The V gene's germline CDR1 is GTSNPN and CDR2 SVGIG (reference sequence). CDR3 bases: TGTGCCTGGACCCCGTCCACCGGGGAGCTGTTTTTT. Translating it yields CAWTPSTGELFF.

In its sample, this clone was seen a few times. The chain uses TRBV7-2 and TRBJ1-2; the match to TRBD1 covers 10 bases. The germline gives CDR1 SGHTA, CDR2 FQGNSA. The junction had 4 bases not matched to a gene; V was cut back by 1 base and J by 8 bases. The CDR3 is 14 amino acids. The DNA for the CDR3 is TGTGCCAGCAGCTTAGTTTCGACAGGGGGCGGCTACACCTTC. Translating it yields CASSLVSTGGGYTF.

The chain has TRBV4-1 and TRBJ2-7, with a weak D call TRBD1 (5 bases). Germline CDR1 MGHRA, CDR2 YSYEKL. The CDR3 spans 13 residues. Trimming took 3 bases from V and 2 from J, leaving 8 bases between them. The CDR3 loop reads CASSHPGTYEQYF. The CDR3 bases are TGCGCCAGCAGCCACCCAGGGACCTACGAGCAGTACTTC.

The V and J genes are TRBV30 and TRBJ1-2; no reliable D call. V gave up 4 bases and J gave up 9 bases, with 3 bases separating them. Germline V gene sequence: CDR1 GTSNPN, CDR2 SVGIG (reference sequence). The CDR3 runs 8 residues. The CDR3 spells CAWNSYTF. The CDR3 nucleotides read TGTGCCTGGAATAGCTACACCTTC.

CDR3 nucleotides: TGTGCCAGCTCACCAGGACATATTTCCAGGGATAATGAAAAACTGTTTTTT. Translating gives CASSPGHISRDNEKLFF. This chain joins TRBV18 and TRBJ1-4, with D possibly TRBD1 on 5 matching bases. Looked up from germline, CDR1 is KGHSH and CDR2 is LQKENI. The CDR3 consists of 17 residues. V was cut by 2 bases and J by 4 bases, with 17 bases left in between.

The chain couples TRBV4-1 to TRBJ1-2, with unresolved D. Germline lookup yields CDR1 MGHRA and CDR2 YSYEKL. This CDR3 is built from 15 residues. V lost 0 bases, J lost 3 bases, and 11 bases lay in between. The CDR3 nucleotides read TGCGCCAGCAGCCAAGATGCGGGGAGCGACTATGGCTACACCTTC. It encodes CASSQDAGSDYGYTF.